The 32 T cell receptor beta chains presented below share a single source sample, sequenced in a study of T cell responses to AZD1222 COVID-19 vaccine. Some clones are missing from TCRdb's copy, which holds only in-frame ones; the method was immunoSEQ multiplex PCR. Of roughly 45,000 clones detected, 70% to 80% appear once; the ten largest clones hold roughly 7.2%. This material consisted of peripheral blood, taken on day 0 of AZD1222 vaccination. These receptor sequences come from an adult in good health.

This clone occurred a few times. This chain joins TRBV6-5 and TRBJ1-5; possibly TRBD1 for D (6 bases). V lost 4 bases, J lost 5 bases, and 15 bases lay in between. CDR1 is MNHEY, CDR2 SVGAGI, per germline. The CDR3 is 15 residues long. DNA of the CDR3: TGTGCCAGCAGTTTAACCGGGACACGCGATCAGCCCCAGCATTTT. It translates to CASSLTGTRDQPQHF.

The CDR3 here is CASSLHNYEQYV. The CDR3 nucleotides are TGCGCCAGCAGCCTTCATAACTACGAGCAGTACGTC. The V call is TRBV5-1, the J call TRBJ2-7, with D hard to call. V was pared by 4 bases and J by 3 bases, with 8 bases between. The CDR3 runs to 12 residues. Germline lookup yields CDR1 SGHRS and CDR2 YFSETQ.

The rearrangement joins TRBV9 to TRBJ1-1, with no clear D. Trimming pared 0 bases from V and 0 bases from J, leaving 12 bases between. The CDR3 has 16 residues. Per germline, CDR1 SGDLS and CDR2 YYNGEE. The CDR3: CASSVAVGPLNTEAFF. The DNA of the CDR3 is TGTGCCAGCAGCGTAGCCGTCGGTCCGCTGAACACTGAAGCTTTCTTT.

This rearrangement joins TRBV4-1 to TRBJ1-4, with a tentative D call TRBD1 (6 bases). This CDR3 spans 14 amino acids. V was trimmed by 3 bases and J by 8 bases, leaving 13 bases between them. In germline, CDR1 is MGHRA, CDR2 YSYEKL. The CDR3 DNA reads as TGCGCCAGCAGCCAGCCGGGGGCGGAGGAAAAACTGTTTTTT. It codes for CASSQPGAEEKLFF.

The CDR3 DNA reads as TGTGCCAGCAGCGAGGTCCCCGGGACAGGGGTCTCTTACGAGCAGTACTTC. Translation: CASSEVPGTGVSYEQYF. J is TRBJ2-7 and V is TRBV7-6, with 10 bases matching TRBD1. CDR3 length: 17 residues. V shed 5 bases, J shed 4 bases, and the junction held 14 bases outside the gene matches. The germline gives CDR1 SGHVS, CDR2 FNYEAQ.

The rearrangement links TRBV9 to TRBJ2-3; D gene ambiguous. This CDR3 has 13 amino acids. V was pared by 0 bases and J by 3 bases, with 5 bases between. Germline CDR1 SGDLS, CDR2 YYNGEE. The CDR3 bases are TGTGCCAGCAGCGTAGCACAGACAGATACGCAGTATTTT. This gives the protein CASSVAQTDTQYF.

The rearrangement joins TRBV18 to TRBJ1-5; D not resolved. CDR1 is KGHSH, CDR2 LQKENI, per germline. This CDR3 has 13 amino acids. V was shortened by 2 bases and J by 1 base, with 3 bases between the two germline ends. The CDR3 DNA reads TGTGCCAGCTCACCAGGGAGCAATCAGCCCCAGCATTTT. This codes for CASSPGSNQPQHF.

This clone was picked up one time. The chain links TRBV19 to TRBJ2-4, with 13 bases lining up with TRBD2. With 4 bases clipped from V and 2 bases from J, the junction kept 8 bases outside the gene matches. This CDR3 contains 18 residues. Germline CDR1 is LNHDA and CDR2 is SQIVND (reference sequence). The CDR3 DNA is TGTGCCAGTAGTACGGTTCGGACTAGCGGGGGATCCAAAAACATTCAGTACTTC. Its protein is CASSTVRTSGGSKNIQYF.

The rearrangement joins TRBV28 to TRBJ1-5; weak D call: TRBD1 (6 bases). Germline lookup yields CDR1 MDHEN and CDR2 SYDVKM. Trimming removed 5 bases at V and 7 bases at J, with 15 bases between. This CDR3 contains 14 residues. The CDR3, as DNA: TGTGCCAGCAGTGAACAGGGCTTCGGGCAGCCCCAGCATTTT. It encodes CASSEQGFGQPQHF.

V and J are TRBV3-1 (or the pseudogene TRBV3-2) and TRBJ1-3; D call uncertain. From germline, CDR1 is LGHDT and CDR2 YNNKEL (reference sequence). The CDR3 has 15 amino acids. V lost 3 bases, J lost 0 bases, and 9 bases lay in between. Written as DNA, the CDR3 is TGTGCCAGCAGCCACGATGGCAGCTCTGGAAACACCATATATTTT. It encodes CASSHDGSSGNTIYF.

This clone was detected a few times. V usage is TRBV28 and J usage is TRBJ1-5; D is ambiguous. CDR3 length: 13 amino acids. Deletions cut 2 bases from V and 5 bases from J, with 7 bases between. Germline V CDR1 and CDR2: MDHEN, SYDVKM. CDR3 sequence (DNA): TGTGCCAGCAGTTTAAACACAGATCAGCCCCAGCATTTT. It codes for CASSLNTDQPQHF.

The DNA of the CDR3 is TGCAGCGTAGCCTATTCCGGGACAGGGGGCGATCAGCCCCAGCATTTT. The encoded protein is CSVAYSGTGGDQPQHF. The J gene is TRBJ1-5, the V gene TRBV29-1; 12 bases match TRBD1. The CDR3 has 16 residues. V shed 6 bases and J 5 bases; nucleotides not matched to a gene: 11. The V gene's germline CDR1 is SQVTM and CDR2 ANQGSEA. Together with reference TRBV29-1 and TRBJ1-5, the CDR3 gives the full variable domain: SAVISQKPSRDICQRGTSLTIQCQVDSQVTMMFWYRQQPGQSLTLIATANQGSEATYESGFVIDKFPISRPNLTFSTLTVSNMSPEDSSIYLCSVAYSGTGGDQPQHFGDGTRLSIL.

The chain carries TRBV15 and TRBJ1-3, with D tentatively TRBD1 (5 bases). The CDR3 runs 16 residues. V was cut by 1 base and J by 4 bases, with 14 bases left in between. Germline CDR1 is LNHNV and CDR2 is YYDKDF (reference sequence). DNA of the CDR3: TGTGCCACCAGCAGAGTTGCCGGGACCGGAGGAAACACCATATATTTT. Its protein product is CATSRVAGTGGNTIYF.

This rearrangement joins TRBV5-1 to TRBJ1-2; TRBD1 might be the D (6 bases). Germline V gene lookup returns CDR1 SGHRS and CDR2 YFSETQ. Trimming removed 4 bases from V and 2 bases from J, with 12 bases in between. The CDR3 has 14 residues. The DNA of the CDR3 is TGCGCCAGCAGCCCCGGGGGGGCGAACTATGGCTACACCTTC. Translated, it gives CASSPGGANYGYTF.

This sequence joins TRBV11-2 and TRBJ1-5, with 10 bases fitting TRBD1. The V gene's germline CDR1 is SGHAT and CDR2 FQNNGV. The CDR3 has 13 amino acids. The trim removed 5 bases at V and 7 bases at J, leaving 2 bases unmatched. Written as DNA, the CDR3 is TGTGCCAGCAGCAAGGACAGGGGGCAGCCCCAGCATTTT. This gives the protein CASSKDRGQPQHF.

The rearrangement uses TRBV13 and TRBJ1-1; D is perhaps TRBD1 (5 bases). The CDR3 has 16 residues. The V and J ends lost 2 bases and 3 bases respectively, with 16 bases between them. Germline lookup yields CDR1 PRHDT and CDR2 FYEKMQ (reference sequence). The CDR3 here is CASSLRAGRKDTEAFF. The CDR3 DNA follows: TGTGCCAGCAGCTTACGGGCGGGGCGCAAAGACACTGAAGCTTTCTTT.

The chain joins TRBV3-1 (or the pseudogene TRBV3-2) to TRBJ1-5; perhaps TRBD1 as D (5 bases). From germline, CDR1 is LGHDT and CDR2 YNNKEL (reference sequence). CDR3 length: 17 residues. Trimming removed 0 bases at V and 0 bases at J, with 12 bases between. CDR3 sequence: CASSQEGTHDSNQPQHF. The CDR3 DNA sequence: TGTGCCAGCAGCCAAGAAGGGACGCATGATAGCAATCAGCCCCAGCATTTT.

J is TRBJ2-3 and V is TRBV5-1; 8 bases align to TRBD2. J was trimmed by 0 bases and V by 0 bases; bases with no gene match: 6. Per germline, CDR1 SGHRS and CDR2 YFSETQ. The CDR3 spans 17 residues. CDR3: CASSLAAGGFSTDTQYF. In DNA, the CDR3 is TGCGCCAGCAGCTTGGCCGCGGGGGGTTTTAGCACAGATACGCAGTATTTT.

This chain connects TRBV7-6 to TRBJ2-2, with TRBD1 as a possible D gene (6 bases). The CDR3 loop spans 15 amino acids. The germline V and J ends were trimmed by 3 bases and 6 bases, with 14 bases remaining between them. The germline gives CDR1 SGHVS, CDR2 FNYEAQ. The CDR3, as DNA: TGTGCCAGCAGCTTGAGGACAGATTCGTCCGGGGAGCTGTTTTTT. It yields the protein CASSLRTDSSGELFF.

This clone appeared a single time. The chain is built from TRBV3-1 (or the pseudogene TRBV3-2) and TRBJ1-1; a weak D match, TRBD1 (6 bases). The V end was cut by 3 bases, the J end by 0 bases, with 11 bases between. CDR3 size: 15 residues. CDR1 and CDR2 from the germline V gene are LGHDT and YNNKEL (reference sequence). The CDR3: CASSQTGAMNTEAFF. Here the CDR3 DNA reads TGTGCCAGCAGCCAGACAGGCGCCATGAACACTGAAGCTTTCTTT.

This clone has more than one count but fewer than ten. The chain links TRBV11-2 to TRBJ1-5; D may be TRBD1 (5 bases). The ends were cut back, 8 bases at V and 4 bases at J, with 9 bases in the middle. CDR1 and CDR2 (germline): SGHAT, FQNNGV. The CDR3 sequence is 12 residues long. The CDR3 reads CASGAPNQPQHF. For the CDR3, the DNA is TGTGCCAGCGGGGCCCCTAATCAGCCCCAGCATTTT.

The V and J genes are TRBV5-4 and TRBJ2-7, with D unclear. V shed 0 bases and J shed 2 bases, with 6 bases lying between them. Germline values: CDR1 SGHNT, CDR2 YYREEE (reference sequence). The CDR3 length is 13 residues. DNA of the CDR3: TGTGCCAGCAGCTTGGACTCAACCTACGAGCAGTACTTC. This translates into CASSLDSTYEQYF.

This chain connects TRBV6-2 or TRBV6-3 to TRBJ1-5; D remains unclear. Trimming took off 2 bases at V and 4 bases at J, with 12 bases between the two ends. This CDR3 has 15 amino acids. CDR1 and CDR2 (germline): MNHEY, SVGEGT. CDR3 nucleotides: TGTGCCAGCAGTTACCCCGCTTCGAAAAATCAGCCCCAGCATTTT. Protein product: CASSYPASKNQPQHF.

The DNA for the CDR3 is TGTGCCAGCAGCCGGCGTTCGGGAATTGCAACTAATGAAAAACTGTTTTTT. Its translation: CASSRRSGIATNEKLFF. The chain has TRBV7-8 and TRBJ1-4; D gene unclear. The CDR3 runs 17 residues. Germline CDR1 SGHVS, CDR2 FQNEAQ. V was clipped by 5 bases and J by 0 bases, with 16 bases between them.

The rearrangement uses TRBV6-5 and TRBJ1-3, with D unresolved. Germline loops: CDR1 MNHEY, CDR2 SVGAGI. Trimming removed 6 bases at V and 0 bases at J, with 6 bases between. This CDR3 is built from 13 residues. The CDR3 here is CASSRSSGNTIYF. The CDR3 DNA sequence: TGTGCCAGCAGCCGGAGCTCTGGAAACACCATATATTTT.

This clone is judged medium-sized. The chain joins TRBV30 to TRBJ2-7; D is unclear. With 0 bases removed from V and 0 bases from J, the gap between germline ends came to 9 bases. The CDR3 spans 14 residues. Germline values: CDR1 GTSNPN, CDR2 SVGIG (reference sequence). In nucleotides, the CDR3 is TGTGCCTGGAGTGTAGGCGACACCTCCTACGAGCAGTACTTC. It codes for CAWSVGDTSYEQYF.

V gene TRBV29-1 combines with J gene TRBJ2-5; D unresolved. The germline CDR1 and CDR2 sequences are SQVTM and ANQGSEA. This CDR3 has 12 amino acids. V was shortened by 7 bases and J by 5 bases, with 14 bases between the two germline ends. The CDR3 DNA sequence: TGCAGCGCCGGAAGCACCGGGGAGACCCAGTACTTC. It specifies CSAGSTGETQYF.

The chain is built from TRBV20-1 and TRBJ1-1; D ambiguous. Germline CDR1 and CDR2: DFQATT and SNEGSKA (reference sequence). The CDR3 sequence is 12 residues long. V was trimmed by 3 bases and J by 5 bases, leaving 10 bases between them. Here the CDR3 DNA reads TGCAGTGCTAGTTTTGTTGAGACTGAAGCTTTCTTT. It codes for CSASFVETEAFF.

The chain recombines TRBV5-4 with TRBJ2-2, with D perhaps assigned TRBD1 or TRBD2 (6 bases each). The CDR3 contains 16 residues. Trimming removed 3 bases at V and 4 bases at J, with 16 bases between. Germline V CDR1 and CDR2: SGHNT, YYREEE (reference sequence). CDR3 in DNA: TGTGCCAGCAGCTCGAATCGGGGGCAGGGCACCGGGGAGCTGTTTTTT. It specifies CASSSNRGQGTGELFF.

In DNA form, the CDR3 reads TGCGCCAGCAGCTTGGGCGGGGGGAACCAAGAGACCCAGTACTTC. It is translated as CASSLGGGNQETQYF. The chain uses TRBV5-1 and TRBJ2-5; 8 bases fit TRBD2. Germline values: CDR1 SGHRS, CDR2 YFSETQ. The CDR3 runs 15 residues. V was clipped by 0 bases and J by 0 bases; unmatched bases: 1.

The gene calls are TRBV6-5 and TRBJ2-7; 8 bases line up with TRBD1. CDR3 length: 15 amino acids. Trimming removed 4 bases from V and 0 bases from J; junction bases left unmatched: 5. Germline V lookup: CDR1 MNHEY, CDR2 SVGAGI. CDR3 nucleotides: TGTGCCAGCAGTTCAGGGACAGGTGGCTCCTACGAGCAGTACTTC. It translates to CASSSGTGGSYEQYF.

V gene TRBV12-3 or TRBV12-4 combines with J gene TRBJ1-5; 8 positions match TRBD1. CDR3 length: 12 amino acids. V lost 6 bases to trimming and J lost 7 bases; unmatched junction nucleotides: 2. CDR3 in amino acids: CASRQGGQPQHF. The DNA for the CDR3 is TGTGCCAGCAGACAGGGGGGCCAGCCCCAGCATTTT.